This T cell receptor (beta chain) is from a study of blood T cell repertoires in COVID-19. Study context: The samples span acute and convalescent COVID-19 from the United States, Italy and Spain. The cDNA or gDNA used as material had been derived from T cells, B-cell-depleted T cells, or PBMCs.

As originally analysed: Amplification of reference gene primers provided the estimated nucleated cell counts. Libraries were prepared by immunoSEQ multiplex PCR; TCRdb keeps only in-frame clonotypes and omits some of them. From that table come the V and J calls and clone size; the DNA was used to work out D and trimming. The table includes approximately 100,000 clones, approximately 80% detected once. From germline, CDR1 is KGHSH and CDR2 LQKENI. V trimming: 4 bases; J trimming: 3 bases; junction bases outside the gene matches: 8. The CDR3 runs 15 residues. The source of this sequence is a woman between 50 and 59 years old with acute or convalescent COVID-19. The rearrangement uses TRBV18 and TRBJ1-2; 7 bases fit TRBD1. Sequencing used peripheral blood. The CDR3 region is CASSLTKGTDYGYTF. CDR3 in DNA: TGTGCCAGCTCACTTACAAAGGGGACAGACTATGGCTACACCTTC. The entire variable domain, with the rest obtained from reference TRBV18 and TRBJ1-2, is as follows: NAGVMQNPRHLVRRRGQEARLRCSPMKGHSHVYWYRQLPEEGLKFMVYLQKENIIDESGMPKERFSAEFPKEGPSILRIQQVVRGDSAAYFCASSLTKGTDYGYTFGSGTRLTVV.